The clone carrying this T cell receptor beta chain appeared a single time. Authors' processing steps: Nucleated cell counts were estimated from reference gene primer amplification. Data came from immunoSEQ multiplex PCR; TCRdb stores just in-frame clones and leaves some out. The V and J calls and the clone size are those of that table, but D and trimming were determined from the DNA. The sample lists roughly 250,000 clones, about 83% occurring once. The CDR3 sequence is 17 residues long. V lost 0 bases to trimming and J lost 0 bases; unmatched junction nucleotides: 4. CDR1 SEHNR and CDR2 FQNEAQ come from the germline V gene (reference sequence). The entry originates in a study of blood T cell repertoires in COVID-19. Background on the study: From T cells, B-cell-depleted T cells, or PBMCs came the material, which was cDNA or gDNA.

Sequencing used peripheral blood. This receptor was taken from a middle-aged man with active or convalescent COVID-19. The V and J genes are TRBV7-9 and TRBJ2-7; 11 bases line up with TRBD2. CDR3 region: CASSLALTSGASYEQYF. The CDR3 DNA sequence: TGTGCCAGCAGCTTAGCGCTGACTAGCGGGGCCTCCTACGAGCAGTACTTC. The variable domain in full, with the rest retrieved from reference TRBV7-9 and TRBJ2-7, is DTGVSQNPRHKITKRGQNVTFRCDPISEHNRLYWYRQTLGQGPEFLTYFQNEAQLEKSRLLSDRFSAERPKGSFSTLEIQRTEQGDSAMYLCASSLALTSGASYEQYFGPGTRLTVT.